The next 26 T cell receptor beta chains were all read from a single sample in a study of cytomegalovirus exposure and HLA in healthy donors. PCR was performed using 60 Vbeta and 13 Jbeta primers. Sequencing was performed with immunoSEQ multiplex PCR; in TCRdb, only in-frame clones are kept and a portion is missing. Seen here are 84,000 or so clones, around 80% observed once, and the top ten hold 13%. The specimen was PBMCs. The receptor set was obtained from a human donor in good health.

The V call is TRBV9, the J call TRBJ2-3; D is ambiguous. V was shortened by 0 bases and J by 6 bases, with 8 bases between the two germline ends. This CDR3 is built from 13 residues. Germline V CDR1 and CDR2: SGDLS, YYNGEE. The CDR3 protein is CASSVDPEDTQYF. The CDR3 bases are TGTGCCAGCAGCGTAGACCCGGAGGATACGCAGTATTTT.

The J gene is TRBJ1-6, the V gene TRBV19; 10 nucleotides match TRBD1. Losses at the gene ends were 5 bases for V and 10 bases for J; bases not matched to a gene: 2. This CDR3 spans 13 amino acids. CDR1 and CDR2 (germline): LNHDA, SQIVND (reference sequence). The CDR3 sequence is CASSGTGASPLHF. The CDR3 DNA is TGTGCCAGTAGTGGGACAGGGGCCTCACCCCTCCACTTT. The full variable domain, its missing parts supplied by reference TRBV19 and TRBJ1-6, is DGGITQSPKYLFRKEGQNVTLSCEQNLNHDAMYWYRQDPGQGLRLIYYSQIVNDFQKGDIAEGYSVSREKKESFPLTVTSAQKNPTAFYLCASSGTGASPLHFGNGTRLTVT.

The chain is built from TRBV2 and TRBJ2-7, with D perhaps matching TRBD1 (5 bases). The germline V and J ends were trimmed by 7 bases and 3 bases, with 16 bases remaining between them. The CDR3 runs 14 residues. Germline V lookup: CDR1 SNHLY, CDR2 FYNNEI. The CDR3 spells CASIPSGRVYEQYF. The CDR3 nucleotides read TGTGCCAGCATTCCATCGGGCAGGGTCTACGAGCAGTACTTC.

V usage is TRBV27 and J usage is TRBJ2-7; 8 bases line up with TRBD1. V gave up 4 bases and J gave up 5 bases; unmatched junction bases: 4. The CDR3 runs to 13 residues. Germline CDR1 reads MNHEY; CDR2 reads SMNVEV (reference sequence). This chain's CDR3 is CASSSDRGNEQYF. The DNA of the CDR3 is TGTGCCAGCAGTTCTGACAGGGGTAACGAGCAGTACTTC.

This chain connects TRBV9 to TRBJ2-3, with D possibly matching TRBD2 (7 bases). This CDR3 has 15 residues. The germline V and J ends were trimmed by 0 bases and 6 bases, with 14 bases remaining between them. Germline loops: CDR1 SGDLS, CDR2 YYNGEE. For the CDR3, the DNA is TGTGCCAGCAGCGTAGAGGGGGGGGCTTCGGATACGCAGTATTTT. Amino acids: CASSVEGGASDTQYF. The whole variable domain, filled in from reference TRBV9 and TRBJ2-3, reads DSGVTQTPKHLITATGQRVTLRCSPRSGDLSVYWYQQSLDQGLQFLIQYYNGEERAKGNILERFSAQQFPDLHSELNLSSLELGDSALYFCASSVEGGASDTQYFGPGTRLTVL.

The chain couples TRBV19 to TRBJ1-2; the D gene is possibly TRBD1 (6 bases). The V end was cut by 3 bases, the J end by 7 bases, with 21 bases between. The CDR3 extends over 16 amino acids. Germline CDR1 reads LNHDA; CDR2 reads SQIVND (reference sequence). This CDR3 reads CASSILTAGANRGYTF. The DNA of the CDR3 is TGTGCCAGTAGTATTCTGACAGCGGGGGCGAATCGTGGCTACACCTTC.

The chain employs TRBV27 and TRBJ2-3; possibly TRBD2 for D (7 bases). V was clipped by 3 bases and J by 5 bases, with 12 bases between them. Germline V gene sequence: CDR1 MNHEY, CDR2 SMNVEV (reference sequence). This CDR3 has 14 amino acids. CDR3 region: CASSFGGQKDTQYF. For the CDR3, the DNA is TGTGCCAGCAGTTTCGGGGGGCAGAAAGATACGCAGTATTTT.

This clone was seen a few times. J is TRBJ2-7 and V is TRBV29-1; TRBD1 matches at 10 bases. Germline CDR1 reads SQVTM; CDR2 reads ANQGSEA. J was trimmed by 7 bases and V by 7 bases; bases with no gene match: 10. The CDR3 is 13 amino acids. The CDR3 loop is CSGGTGEWGEQYF. The CDR3 DNA reads as TGCAGCGGTGGGACAGGGGAGTGGGGGGAGCAGTACTTC.

This clone was recorded once. The chain has TRBV27 and TRBJ1-1; 10 nucleotides agree with TRBD1. Germline assignment: CDR1 MNHEY and CDR2 SMNVEV (reference sequence). The V and J ends lost 3 bases and 5 bases, in that order; junction bases with no gene match: 6. The CDR3 runs 15 residues. The CDR3, as DNA: TGTGCCAGCAGTTTCACCGGGACAGGGGTAACTGAAGCTTTCTTT. This gives the protein CASSFTGTGVTEAFF.

This rearrangement joins TRBV18 to TRBJ1-1; D is perhaps TRBD1 (6 bases). In germline, CDR1 is KGHSH, CDR2 LQKENI. The CDR3 covers 16 residues. V was trimmed by 4 bases and J by 0 bases, leaving 15 bases between them. Here the CDR3 reads CASSRGPLYLNTEAFF. As DNA, the CDR3 is TGTGCCAGCTCACGGGGGCCCCTCTATTTGAACACTGAAGCTTTCTTT.

The rearrangement joins TRBV6-5 to TRBJ1-5; D gene unclear. Germline CDR1 is MNHEY and CDR2 is SVGAGI. The V gene lost 0 bases and the J gene lost 7 bases, with 16 bases spanning the gap. CDR3 length: 16 residues. CDR3 sequence: CASSYSSPSAGQPQHF. The DNA for the CDR3 is TGTGCCAGCAGTTACTCTAGTCCGTCAGCAGGACAGCCCCAGCATTTT.

The J gene is TRBJ1-6, the V gene TRBV19; TRBD1 might be the D (6 bases). Germline V gene data show CDR1 as LNHDA and CDR2 as SQIVND (reference sequence). The CDR3 sequence is 14 residues long. The V gene lost 8 bases and the J gene lost 7 bases, with 15 bases spanning the gap. The CDR3 coding sequence is TGTGCCAGTCATACAGGGCCCGAAAATTCACCCCTCCACTTT. Translated: CASHTGPENSPLHF.

V is TRBV7-2 and J is TRBJ2-1; D is uncertain. V lost 0 bases and J lost 7, with 10 bases in between. CDR1 and CDR2 from the germline V gene are SGHTA and FQGNSA. The CDR3 totals 14 residues. CDR3 nucleotide sequence: TGTGCCAGCAGCTTAGCGGTACTCTATAATGAGCAGTTCTTC. It is translated as CASSLAVLYNEQFF.

The table lists this clone with a few counts. This sequence joins TRBV6-5 and TRBJ2-7, with 9 bases matching TRBD1. The J segment lost 6 bases and the V segment lost 5 bases, leaving 8 bases of the junction unmatched. The CDR3 has 14 residues. In germline, CDR1 is MNHEY, CDR2 SVGAGI. CDR3: CASSPQTGGVEQYF. The CDR3 bases are TGTGCCAGCAGTCCTCAGACAGGGGGGGTCGAGCAGTACTTC.

V usage is TRBV2 and J usage is TRBJ1-2; D is possibly TRBD1 (6 bases). From germline, CDR1 is SNHLY and CDR2 FYNNEI. There are 14 residues in the CDR3. The germline V and J ends were trimmed by 6 bases and 5 bases, with 16 bases remaining between them. CDR3 in amino acids: CASRGDTATYGYTF. The CDR3 bases are TGTGCCAGCAGAGGGGACACGGCGACGTATGGCTACACCTTC.

The chain has TRBV6-6 and TRBJ2-1, with a tentative D call TRBD1 (5 bases). The CDR3 is 15 amino acids. The germline V gene encodes CDR1 MNHNY and CDR2 SVGAGI (reference sequence). Deletions cut 6 bases from V and 10 bases from J, with 22 bases between. The CDR3 loop is CASSLSDTTAREQFF. Here the CDR3 DNA reads TGTGCCAGCAGCTTATCTGATACGACAGCCCGGGAGCAGTTCTTC.

This clone was seen only once. The chain uses TRBV5-1 and TRBJ2-6, with D possibly being TRBD1 (7 bases). Germline V gene data show CDR1 as SGHRS and CDR2 as YFSETQ. This CDR3 spans 15 amino acids. Trimming left V 4 bases short and J 2 bases short, with 10 bases between. Here the CDR3 DNA reads TGCGCCAGCAGCCCCAGGGGGGCTGGGGCCAACGTCCTGACTTTC. This gives the protein CASSPRGAGANVLTF. The full variable domain, its missing parts supplied by reference TRBV5-1 and TRBJ2-6, is KAGVTQTPRYLIKTRGQQVTLSCSPISGHRSVSWYQQTPGQGLQFLFEYFSETQRNKGNFPGRFSGRQFSNSRSEMNVSTLELGDSALYLCASSPRGAGANVLTFGAGSRLTVL.

This clone was counted ten times or more. This chain joins TRBV5-6 and TRBJ1-1; D is unclear. The CDR3 is made up of 16 amino acids. Germline V CDR1 and CDR2: SGHDT, YYEEEE. Trimming shortened V by 1 base and J by 4 bases, and 17 bases separated the two germline ends. The CDR3 region has the DNA TGTGCCAGCAGCTTGTTTGGCTCTGGAGGTCGCACTGAAGCTTTCTTT. Residues: CASSLFGSGGRTEAFF.

This chain uses TRBV27 with TRBJ1-2; 7 bases match TRBD1. The CDR3 covers 12 residues. The V gene end was trimmed by 10 bases and the J gene end by 8 bases; junction bases not matched to a gene: 10. The germline V gene has CDR1 MNHEY and CDR2 SMNVEV (reference sequence). DNA for the CDR3: TGTGCCACCGCTGGGCAGGGGGTCGGCTACACCTTC. The encoded protein is CATAGQGVGYTF.

V gene TRBV6-5 combines with J gene TRBJ2-6; D is unresolved. Germline loops: CDR1 MNHEY, CDR2 SVGAGI. The CDR3 sequence is 15 residues long. V lost 0 bases and J lost 1, with 4 bases in between. Written as DNA, the CDR3 is TGTGCCAGCAGTTACTCGGAGTCTGGGGCCAACGTCCTGACTTTC. Encoded protein: CASSYSESGANVLTF.

This clone was detected only a few times. This chain joins TRBV10-3 and TRBJ2-3; TRBD2 agrees at 12 bases. Germline V CDR1 and CDR2: ENHRY, SYGVKD. Trimming took 2 bases from V and 2 from J; bases not matched to a gene: 2. There are 16 residues in the CDR3. CDR3 DNA sequence: TGTGCCATCAGTGAGGGACTAGCGGGGATCACAGATACGCAGTATTTT. Protein product: CAISEGLAGITDTQYF.

The chain carries TRBV7-8 and TRBJ2-2; 13 bases are a match to TRBD2. The V segment lost 4 bases and the J segment 0 bases; nucleotides outside the gene matches: 8. Germline V gene data show CDR1 as SGHVS and CDR2 as FQNEAQ. CDR3 size: 19 residues. DNA for the CDR3: TGTGCCAGCAGCTCGCTAACTAGCGGGGGGGCCACGAACACCGGGGAGCTGTTTTTT. It yields the protein CASSSLTSGGATNTGELFF.

A word on this clone: At one end, the junction sequence differs from germline, possibly due to a read error. In DNA form, the CDR3 reads TGTGCCAGCAGCTTAGGGCAGGGAATAAACCAGCCCCAGAATTTT. Encoded protein: CASSLGQGINQPQNF. This sequence joins TRBV7-6 and TRBJ1-5, with D possibly being TRBD1 (5 bases). This CDR3 is built from 15 residues. The germline V gene encodes CDR1 SGHVS and CDR2 FNYEAQ.

The sample holds one count of this clone. The chain is built from TRBV7-6 and TRBJ2-7; weak D call: TRBD1 (5 bases). Trimming removed 4 bases from V and 1 base from J, with 17 bases in between. CDR3 size: 16 residues. CDR1 SGHVS and CDR2 FNYEAQ come from the germline V gene. The CDR3 spells CASSSAKGSTSYEQYF. CDR3 coding DNA: TGTGCCAGCAGCTCCGCGAAGGGGTCCACGTCCTACGAGCAGTACTTC.

The rearrangement uses TRBV10-1 and TRBJ2-1; 8 bases match TRBD2. The trim removed 3 bases at V and 8 bases at J, leaving 9 bases unmatched. CDR1 and CDR2 from the germline V gene are WNHNN and SYGVQD (reference sequence). This CDR3 comprises 15 residues. The CDR3 sequence: CASSDWAGGSDEQFF. In nucleotides, the CDR3 is TGCGCCAGCAGTGATTGGGCGGGGGGTTCGGATGAGCAGTTCTTC.

Worth noting for this clone: One junction end does not reproduce the germline sequence, and a read error may be involved. The V gene is TRBV7-9, the J gene TRBJ1-1; D remains ambiguous. Germline V lookup: CDR1 SEHNR, CDR2 FQNEAQ (reference sequence). This CDR3 comprises 13 residues. CDR3 amino acids: CSSSLALNTEAFF. CDR3 DNA: TGTTCCAGCAGCTTGGCTTTGAACACTGAAGCTTTCTTT.